These 18 T cell receptor beta chains came from one sample sequenced in a study of cytomegalovirus exposure and HLA in healthy donors. It was with 60 Vbeta and 13 Jbeta primers that the PCR ran. Assay used: immunoSEQ multiplex PCR; TCRdb lists only in-frame clones, some missing. The sample lists tens of thousands of clones, approximately 76% occurring once. Sequencing used PBMCs. The receptors stem from a woman in her thirties in good health and CMV-seropositive.

This clone has more than one count but fewer than ten. The gene calls are TRBV15 and TRBJ2-3, with TRBD1 matching over 12 bases. This CDR3 spans 16 amino acids. The germline V gene encodes CDR1 LNHNV and CDR2 YYDKDF (reference sequence). The trim removed 4 bases at V and 3 bases at J, leaving 5 bases unmatched. The CDR3 sequence is CATSTRDRGLTDTQYF. The DNA for the CDR3 is TGTGCCACCAGCACCCGGGACAGGGGGCTAACAGATACGCAGTATTTT.

The V gene is TRBV29-1, the J gene TRBJ2-5, with 7 bases matching TRBD2. V was clipped by 3 bases and J by 2 bases; unmatched bases: 3. The CDR3 contains 13 residues. Germline lookup yields CDR1 SQVTM and CDR2 ANQGSEA. The CDR3 region has the DNA TGCAGCGTTGAGGCTAGCGGACAAGAGACCCAGTACTTC. It translates to CSVEASGQETQYF.

The rearrangement uses TRBV27 and TRBJ2-5, with D possibly TRBD1 on 6 matching bases. V was clipped by 5 bases and J by 1 base, with 14 bases between them. Germline CDR1 reads MNHEY; CDR2 reads SMNVEV (reference sequence). The CDR3 is 15 amino acids. CDR3 residues: CASSPNRDVQETQYF. The CDR3 nucleotides are TGTGCCAGCAGTCCAAACAGGGATGTCCAAGAGACCCAGTACTTC.

This chain joins TRBV19 and TRBJ1-1; D is unclear. CDR1 and CDR2 (germline): LNHDA, SQIVND (reference sequence). The CDR3 covers 13 residues. The V and J ends lost 4 bases and 1 base respectively, with 7 bases between them. The CDR3 region is CASSTGWNTEAFF. The CDR3 DNA follows: TGTGCCAGTAGTACAGGATGGAACACTGAAGCTTTCTTT.

The chain has TRBV19 and TRBJ2-3; D unresolved. Germline assignment: CDR1 LNHDA and CDR2 SQIVND (reference sequence). The ends were cut back, 4 bases at V and 1 base at J, with 6 bases in the middle. The CDR3 contains 13 residues. CDR3 loop: CASSKRGTDTQYF. The CDR3, as DNA: TGTGCCAGTAGTAAGAGAGGCACAGATACGCAGTATTTT.

This sequence joins TRBV11-2 and TRBJ2-1; 8 positions agree with TRBD2. The germline V gene has CDR1 SGHAT and CDR2 FQNNGV. The CDR3 spans 19 residues. Trimming cost V 4 bases and J 4 bases; bases outside gene matches: 18. The DNA of the CDR3 is TGTGCCAGCAGCTCCCGCCGGACTAGCCAACCCCGGGGTTACAATGAGCAGTTCTTC. Translated, it gives CASSSRRTSQPRGYNEQFF.

This chain links TRBV6-6 with TRBJ2-2; D perhaps matches TRBD2 (5 bases). This CDR3 region has 14 residues. Per the germline V gene, CDR1 is MNHNY and CDR2 is SVGAGI (reference sequence). V shed 0 bases and J shed 6 bases, with 8 bases lying between them. In DNA, the CDR3 is TGTGCCAGCAGTTACTCGTTCGGGGCCGGGGAGCTGTTTTTT. Amino acid sequence: CASSYSFGAGELFF.

The chain carries TRBV5-6 and TRBJ1-1; a weak D match, TRBD1 (6 bases). Germline V CDR1 and CDR2: SGHDT, YYEEEE. The CDR3 contains 14 residues. The V gene lost 5 bases and the J gene lost 2 bases, with 13 bases spanning the gap. CDR3 sequence (DNA): TGTGCCAGCAGGAGGGGGGGTCTAAACACTGAAGCTTTCTTT. The encoded protein is CASRRGGLNTEAFF.

This chain links TRBV28 with TRBJ2-3; D is undetermined. Germline CDR1 and CDR2: MDHEN and SYDVKM. V was cut by 1 base and J by 0 bases, with 8 bases left in between. The CDR3 totals 15 residues. CDR3 DNA sequence: TGTGCCAGCAGTTTATCCGAGCGCAGCACAGATACGCAGTATTTT. Translation gives CASSLSERSTDTQYF.

V and J are TRBV19 and TRBJ1-6; D remains unclear. The CDR3 consists of 14 residues. Trimming removed 4 bases from V and 8 bases from J, with 12 bases in between. From germline, CDR1 is LNHDA and CDR2 SQIVND (reference sequence). This chain's CDR3 is CASSRRESDSPLHF. The CDR3, as DNA: TGTGCCAGTAGTAGGAGGGAAAGCGATTCACCCCTCCACTTT.

The chain couples TRBV5-1 to TRBJ1-2; D unresolved. This CDR3 comprises 14 residues. V gave up 3 bases and J gave up 5 bases, with 14 bases separating them. CDR1 is SGHRS and CDR2 is YFSETQ in the germline V gene. This CDR3 is CASSSIDPSYGYTF. The DNA of the CDR3 is TGCGCCAGCAGCTCAATAGATCCCTCGTATGGCTACACCTTC.

This chain connects TRBV29-1 to TRBJ2-1; D possibly corresponds to TRBD2 (7 bases). The V and J ends lost 2 bases and 12 bases respectively, with 11 bases between them. Germline V CDR1 and CDR2: SQVTM, ANQGSEA. This CDR3 is built from 11 residues. CDR3 residues: CSVEKRGGQFF. CDR3 coding DNA: TGCAGCGTTGAAAAGAGGGGGGGGCAGTTCTTC.

V gene TRBV19 combines with J gene TRBJ1-2, with 9 positions matching TRBD1. Germline CDR1 LNHDA, CDR2 SQIVND (reference sequence). The CDR3 has 14 residues. The CDR3 DNA sequence: TGTGCTGGGTCCCCGACAGGGGGAGGGTATGGCTACACCTTC. This codes for CAGSPTGGGYGYTF.

This chain uses TRBV6-6 with TRBJ2-5; maybe TRBD2 (6 bases). V was trimmed by 2 bases and J by 4 bases, leaving 14 bases between them. This CDR3 is built from 15 residues. Germline V gives CDR1 MNHNY, CDR2 SVGAGI (reference sequence). The DNA for the CDR3 is TGTGCCAGCAGTTACCAGGCGGGGTCCTCAGAGACCCAGTACTTC. Translation: CASSYQAGSSETQYF.

The gene calls are TRBV10-2 and TRBJ2-7, with a tentative D call TRBD1 (6 bases). This CDR3 contains 12 residues. CDR1 WSHSY and CDR2 SAAADI come from the germline V gene. V shed 6 bases and J shed 6 bases, with 12 bases lying between them. The CDR3 spells CASRATGFEQYF. The DNA of the CDR3 is TGCGCCAGCAGAGCAACAGGGTTCGAGCAGTACTTC.

This chain links TRBV6-1 with TRBJ2-1; TRBD1 aligns across 7 bases. This CDR3 is 12 amino acids long. Unmatched junction bases numbered 8, after V lost 6 bases and J lost 12 bases. Germline assignment: CDR1 MNHNS and CDR2 SASEGT. For the CDR3, the DNA is TGTGCCAGCAGGAATCCCCGGGACAGGCAGTTCTTC. Its translation: CASRNPRDRQFF.

This chain joins TRBV18 and TRBJ2-2; D unresolved. The V end was cut by 1 base, the J end by 7 bases, with 7 bases between. Germline values: CDR1 KGHSH, CDR2 LQKENI. The CDR3 is 13 amino acids. The CDR3 DNA is TGTGCCAGCTCACCACTCACGGGCGGGGAGCTGTTTTTT. Translating it yields CASSPLTGGELFF.

The chain links TRBV14 to TRBJ1-2; tentatively, D is TRBD1 (5 bases). CDR3 length: 13 amino acids. The germline V gene has CDR1 SGHDN and CDR2 FVKESK. The V gene lost 4 bases and the J gene lost 5 bases, with 11 bases spanning the gap. CDR3 DNA: TGTGCCAGCAGCCCGACGGGGGGTTATGGCTACACCTTC. It encodes CASSPTGGYGYTF.